Sequencing of this T cell receptor (beta chain) was carried out in a study of molecular identifiers for immune sequencing clone quantification. MiXCR, applied by TCRdb to the PCR reads, yields one record per CDR3 protein. The profile shows approximately 670,000 distinct CDR3 sequences, around 20% of them singletons. This clonotype was seen ten or more times. Naive CD8 T cell sorting was performed on the CD8+CD4-CCR7+CD45RA+ phenotype. V was cut by 4 bases and J by 5 bases, with 7 bases left in between. Germline V CDR1 and CDR2: SEHNR, FQNEAQ (reference sequence). CDR3 size: 12 residues. Sequencing used naive CD8+ T cells from blood, with Jurkat cell RNA spiked in. As for subset: FACS-sorted CD8+CD4-CCR7+CD45RA+ naive T cells. The sequence was obtained from a human donor in good health. Some libraries in this study had Jurkat cell RNA spiked in. The V and J genes are TRBV7-9 and TRBJ2-3; D is unclear. The CDR3 reads CASSSPGDTQYF. CDR3 nucleotide sequence: TGTGCCAGCAGCTCCCCGGGAGATACGCAGTATTTT.